The entry below describes one T cell receptor (beta chain). The CDR3 length is 11 residues. Per germline, CDR1 SEHNR and CDR2 FQNEAQ (reference sequence). The table came from immunoSEQ multiplex PCR; TCRdb's copy has only in-frame clones and leaves some out. This table holds 250,000 to 350,000 clones, around 85% found once. This entry is derived from a study of blood T cell repertoires in COVID-19. The specimen was PBMCs or T cells enriched from blood (not recorded which). The clonotype originates from a woman aged 30 to 39 who had recovered from COVID-19. The chain is built from TRBV7-9 and TRBJ1-2, with D maybe TRBD1 (6 bases). The CDR3 nucleotides are TGTGCTACCCGGACAGTCTATGGCTACACCTTC. This sequence encodes CATRTVYGYTF.